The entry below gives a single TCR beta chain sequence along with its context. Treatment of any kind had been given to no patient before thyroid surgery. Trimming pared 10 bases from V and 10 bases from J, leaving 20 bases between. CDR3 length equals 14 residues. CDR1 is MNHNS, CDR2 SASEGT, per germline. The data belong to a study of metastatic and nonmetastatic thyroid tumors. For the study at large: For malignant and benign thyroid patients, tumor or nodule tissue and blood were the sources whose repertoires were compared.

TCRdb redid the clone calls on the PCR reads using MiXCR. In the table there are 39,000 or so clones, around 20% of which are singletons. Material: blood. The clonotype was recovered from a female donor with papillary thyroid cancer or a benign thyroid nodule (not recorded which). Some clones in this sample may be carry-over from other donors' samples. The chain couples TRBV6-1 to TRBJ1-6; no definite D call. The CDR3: CANIQNGQVSPLHF. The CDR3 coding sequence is TGTGCCAACATCCAGAACGGCCAGGTGTCACCCCTCCACTTT.